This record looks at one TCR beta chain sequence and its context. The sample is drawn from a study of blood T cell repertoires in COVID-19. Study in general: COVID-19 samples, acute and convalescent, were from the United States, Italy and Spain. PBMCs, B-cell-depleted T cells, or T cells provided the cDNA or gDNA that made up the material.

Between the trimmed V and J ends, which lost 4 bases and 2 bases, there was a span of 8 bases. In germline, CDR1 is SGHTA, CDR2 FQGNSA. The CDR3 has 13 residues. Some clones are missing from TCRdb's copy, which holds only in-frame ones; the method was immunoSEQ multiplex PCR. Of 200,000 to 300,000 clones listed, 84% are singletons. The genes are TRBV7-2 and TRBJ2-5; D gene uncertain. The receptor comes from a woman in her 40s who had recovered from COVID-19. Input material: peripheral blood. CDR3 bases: TGTGCCAGCAGCTCTATGTTTCAAGAGACCCAGTACTTC. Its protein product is CASSSMFQETQYF. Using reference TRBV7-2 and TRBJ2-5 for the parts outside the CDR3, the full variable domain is GAGVSQSPSNKVTEKGKDVELRCDPISGHTALYWYRQSLGQGLEFLIYFQGNSAPDKSGLPSDRFSAERTGGSVSTLTIQRTQQEDSAVYLCASSSMFQETQYFGPGTRLLVL.